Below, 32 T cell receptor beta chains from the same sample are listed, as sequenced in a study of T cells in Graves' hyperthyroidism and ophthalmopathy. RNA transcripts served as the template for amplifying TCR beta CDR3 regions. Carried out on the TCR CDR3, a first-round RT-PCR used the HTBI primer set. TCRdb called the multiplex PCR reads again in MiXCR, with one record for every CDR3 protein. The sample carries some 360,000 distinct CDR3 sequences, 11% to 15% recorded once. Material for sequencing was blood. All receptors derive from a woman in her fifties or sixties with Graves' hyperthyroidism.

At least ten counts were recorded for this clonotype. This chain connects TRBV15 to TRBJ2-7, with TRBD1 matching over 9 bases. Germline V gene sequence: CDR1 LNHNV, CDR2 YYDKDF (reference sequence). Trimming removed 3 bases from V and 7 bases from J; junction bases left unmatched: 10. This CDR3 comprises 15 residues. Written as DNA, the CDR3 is TGTGCCACCAGCAGGTCCGGGACAGGGTTTGGGGAGCAGTACTTC. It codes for CATSRSGTGFGEQYF.

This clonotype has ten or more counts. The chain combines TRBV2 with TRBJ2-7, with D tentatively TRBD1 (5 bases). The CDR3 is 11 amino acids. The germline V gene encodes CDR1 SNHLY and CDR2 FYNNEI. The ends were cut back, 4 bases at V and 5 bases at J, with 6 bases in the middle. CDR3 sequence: CASSGRDEQYF. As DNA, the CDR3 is TGTGCCAGCAGTGGCAGGGACGAGCAGTACTTC.

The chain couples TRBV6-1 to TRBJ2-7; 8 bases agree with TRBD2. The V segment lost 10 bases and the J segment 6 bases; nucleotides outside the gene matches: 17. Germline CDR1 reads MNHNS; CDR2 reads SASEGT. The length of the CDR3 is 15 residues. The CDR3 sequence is CATAWVGGVPSEQYF. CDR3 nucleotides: TGTGCCACCGCCTGGGTCGGGGGGGTCCCCAGCGAGCAGTACTTC.

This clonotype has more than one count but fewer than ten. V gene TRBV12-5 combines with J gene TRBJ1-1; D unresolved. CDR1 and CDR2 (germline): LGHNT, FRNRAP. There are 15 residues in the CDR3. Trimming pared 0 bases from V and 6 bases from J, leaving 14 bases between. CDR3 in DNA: TGTGCTAGTGGTTTGGTATTGGGGAACCTACCTGAAGCTTTCTTT. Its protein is CASGLVLGNLPEAFF.

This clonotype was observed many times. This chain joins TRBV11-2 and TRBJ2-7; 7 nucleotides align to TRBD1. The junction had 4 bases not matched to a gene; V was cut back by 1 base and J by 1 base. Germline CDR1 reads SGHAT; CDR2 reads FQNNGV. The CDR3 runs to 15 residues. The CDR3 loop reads CASSLVETGSYEQYF. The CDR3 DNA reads TGTGCCAGCAGCTTAGTGGAGACAGGGTCCTACGAGCAGTACTTC. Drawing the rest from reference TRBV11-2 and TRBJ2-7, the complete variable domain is EAGVAQSPRYKIIEKRQSVAFWCNPISGHATLYWYQQILGQGPKLLIQFQNNGVVDDSQLPKDRFSAERLKGVDSTLKIQPAKLEDSAVYLCASSLVETGSYEQYFGPGTRLTVT.

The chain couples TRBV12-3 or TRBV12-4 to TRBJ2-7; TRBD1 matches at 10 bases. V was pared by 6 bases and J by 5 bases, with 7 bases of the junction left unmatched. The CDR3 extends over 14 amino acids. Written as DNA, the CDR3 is TGTGCCAGCAGCTCGGCCGGGACAGGGGACGAGCAGTACTTC. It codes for CASSSAGTGDEQYF.

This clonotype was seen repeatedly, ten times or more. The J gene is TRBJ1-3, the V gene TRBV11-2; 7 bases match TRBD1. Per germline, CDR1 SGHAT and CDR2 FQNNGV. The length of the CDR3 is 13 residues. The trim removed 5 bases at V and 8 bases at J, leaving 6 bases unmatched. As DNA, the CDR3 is TGTGCCAGCAGCGTCGACAGGGTGGACACCATATATTTT. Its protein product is CASSVDRVDTIYF. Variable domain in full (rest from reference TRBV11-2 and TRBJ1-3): EAGVAQSPRYKIIEKRQSVAFWCNPISGHATLYWYQQILGQGPKLLIQFQNNGVVDDSQLPKDRFSAERLKGVDSTLKIQPAKLEDSAVYLCASSVDRVDTIYFGEGSWLTVV.

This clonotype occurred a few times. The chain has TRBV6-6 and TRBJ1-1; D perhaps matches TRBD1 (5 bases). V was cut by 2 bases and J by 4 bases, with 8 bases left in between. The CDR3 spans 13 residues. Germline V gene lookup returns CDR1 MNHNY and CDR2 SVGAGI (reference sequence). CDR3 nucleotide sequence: TGTGCCAGCAGTTACCTGGGGGGCACTGAAGCTTTCTTT. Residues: CASSYLGGTEAFF.

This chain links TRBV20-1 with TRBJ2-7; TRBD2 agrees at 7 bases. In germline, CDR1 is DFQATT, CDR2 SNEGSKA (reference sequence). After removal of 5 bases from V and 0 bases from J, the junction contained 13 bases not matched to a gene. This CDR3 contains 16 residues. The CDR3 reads CSAHTLAGLSSYEQYF. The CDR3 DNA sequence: TGCAGTGCTCACACCTTAGCGGGCCTGAGCTCCTACGAGCAGTACTTC.

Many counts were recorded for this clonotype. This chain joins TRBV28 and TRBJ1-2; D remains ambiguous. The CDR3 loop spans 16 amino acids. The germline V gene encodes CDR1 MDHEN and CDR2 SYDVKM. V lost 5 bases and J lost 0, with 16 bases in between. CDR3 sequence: CASSPPLGLTNYGYTF. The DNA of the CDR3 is TGTGCCAGCAGTCCCCCGCTAGGACTTACTAACTATGGCTACACCTTC.

CDR3 amino acids: CSVAWRRDTGELFF. CDR3 in DNA: TGCAGCGTTGCTTGGAGGCGGGACACCGGGGAGCTGTTTTTT. V and J are TRBV29-1 and TRBJ2-2; tentatively, D is TRBD2 (5 bases). Germline values: CDR1 SQVTM, CDR2 ANQGSEA. Trimming stripped 4 bases from V and 3 bases from J, with 12 bases between. The CDR3 runs to 14 residues.

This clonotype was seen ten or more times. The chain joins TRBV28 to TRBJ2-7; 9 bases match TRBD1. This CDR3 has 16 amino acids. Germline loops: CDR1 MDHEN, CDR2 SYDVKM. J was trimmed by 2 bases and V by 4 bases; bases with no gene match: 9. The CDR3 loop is CASSSLRQGGAYEQYF. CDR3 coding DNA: TGTGCCAGCAGTTCTCTGAGACAGGGGGGAGCCTACGAGCAGTACTTC.

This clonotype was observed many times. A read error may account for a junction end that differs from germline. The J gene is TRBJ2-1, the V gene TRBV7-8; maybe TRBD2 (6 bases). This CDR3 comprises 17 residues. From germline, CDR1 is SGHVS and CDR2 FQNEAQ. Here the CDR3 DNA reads TGTACCAGCAGCTTAGTCCCTCTAGCGAGCTCCTACAATGAGCAGTTCTTC. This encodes CTSSLVPLASSYNEQFF.

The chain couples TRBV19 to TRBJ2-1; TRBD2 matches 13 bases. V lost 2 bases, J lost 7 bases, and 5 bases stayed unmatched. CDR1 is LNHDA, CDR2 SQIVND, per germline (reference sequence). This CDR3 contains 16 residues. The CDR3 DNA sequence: TGTGCCAGTAGTATATGGACTAGCGGGAGAGGGAATGAGCAGTTCTTC. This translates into CASSIWTSGRGNEQFF.

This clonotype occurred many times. In DNA, the CDR3 is TGTGCCAGCAGCGCCCGCAGGGGATACGAGCAGTACTTC. Translated, it gives CASSARRGYEQYF. The chain recombines TRBV11-2 with TRBJ2-7; TRBD1 might be the D (6 bases). This CDR3 comprises 13 residues. Germline lookup yields CDR1 SGHAT and CDR2 FQNNGV. The ends were cut back, 5 bases at V and 4 bases at J, with 12 bases in the middle.

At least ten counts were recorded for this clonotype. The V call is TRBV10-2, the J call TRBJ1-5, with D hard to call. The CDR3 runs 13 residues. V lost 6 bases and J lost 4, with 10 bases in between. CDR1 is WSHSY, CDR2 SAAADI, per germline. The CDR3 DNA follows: TGCGCCAGCAGAGGCCGAGAGAATCAGCCCCAGCATTTT. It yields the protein CASRGRENQPQHF.

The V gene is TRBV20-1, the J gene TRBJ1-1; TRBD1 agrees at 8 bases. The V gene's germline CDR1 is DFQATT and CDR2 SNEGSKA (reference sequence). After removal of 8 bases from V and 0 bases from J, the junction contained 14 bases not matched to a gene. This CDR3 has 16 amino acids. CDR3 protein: CSTLGHTGGMNTEAFF. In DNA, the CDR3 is TGCAGTACGCTGGGCCACACAGGGGGAATGAACACTGAAGCTTTCTTT.

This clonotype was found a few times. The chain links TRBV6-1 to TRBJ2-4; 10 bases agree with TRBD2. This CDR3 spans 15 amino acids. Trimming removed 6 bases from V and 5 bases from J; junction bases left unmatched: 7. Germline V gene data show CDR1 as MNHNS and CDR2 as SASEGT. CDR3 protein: CASSSAGGGENIQYF. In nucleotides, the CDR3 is TGTGCCAGCAGCTCAGCGGGAGGGGGGGAAAACATTCAGTACTTC.

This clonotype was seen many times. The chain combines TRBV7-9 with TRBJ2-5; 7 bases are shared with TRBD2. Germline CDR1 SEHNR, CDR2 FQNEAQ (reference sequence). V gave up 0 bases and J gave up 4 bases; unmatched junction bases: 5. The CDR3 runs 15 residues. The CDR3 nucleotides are TGTGCCAGCAGCTTAGCGGGGAGGGTCGGAGAGACCCAGTACTTC. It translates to CASSLAGRVGETQYF.

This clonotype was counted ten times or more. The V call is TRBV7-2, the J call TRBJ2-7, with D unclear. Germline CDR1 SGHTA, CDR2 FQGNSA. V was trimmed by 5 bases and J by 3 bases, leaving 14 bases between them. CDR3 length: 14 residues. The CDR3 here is CASSPSWPNYEQYF. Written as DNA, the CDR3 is TGTGCCAGCAGCCCAAGCTGGCCAAACTACGAGCAGTACTTC.

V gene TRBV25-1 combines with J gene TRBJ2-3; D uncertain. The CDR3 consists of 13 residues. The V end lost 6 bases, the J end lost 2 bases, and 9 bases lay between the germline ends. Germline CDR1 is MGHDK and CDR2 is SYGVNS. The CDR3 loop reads CASSKSDTDTQYF. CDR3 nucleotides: TGTGCCAGCAGCAAATCCGACACAGATACGCAGTATTTT.

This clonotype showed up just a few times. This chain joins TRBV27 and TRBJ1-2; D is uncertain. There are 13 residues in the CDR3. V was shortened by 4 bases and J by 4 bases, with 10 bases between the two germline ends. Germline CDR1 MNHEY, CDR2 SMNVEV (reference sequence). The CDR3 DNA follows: TGTGCCAGCAGTTCCCGGGAGGGCTATGGCTACACCTTC. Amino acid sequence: CASSSREGYGYTF.

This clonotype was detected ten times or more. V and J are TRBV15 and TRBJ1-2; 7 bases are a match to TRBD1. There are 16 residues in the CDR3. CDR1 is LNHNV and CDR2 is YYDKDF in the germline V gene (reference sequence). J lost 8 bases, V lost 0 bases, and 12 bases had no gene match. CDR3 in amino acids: CATSRENRGLGRGYTF. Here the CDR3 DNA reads TGTGCCACCAGCAGAGAAAACAGGGGCTTAGGTCGGGGCTACACCTTC.

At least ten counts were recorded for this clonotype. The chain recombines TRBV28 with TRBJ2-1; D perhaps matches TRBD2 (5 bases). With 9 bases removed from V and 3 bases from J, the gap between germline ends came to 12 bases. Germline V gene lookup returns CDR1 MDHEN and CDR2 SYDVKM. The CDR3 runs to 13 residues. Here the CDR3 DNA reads TGTGCCAGTCAATCCGGGGACTACAATGAGCAGTTCTTC. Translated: CASQSGDYNEQFF.

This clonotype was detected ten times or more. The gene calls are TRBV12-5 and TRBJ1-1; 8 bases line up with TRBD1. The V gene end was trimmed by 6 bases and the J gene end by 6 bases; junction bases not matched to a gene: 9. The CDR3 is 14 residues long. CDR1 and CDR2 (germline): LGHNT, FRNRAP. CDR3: CASGNSDRGPEAFF. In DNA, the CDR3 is TGTGCTAGTGGAAATTCCGACAGGGGCCCTGAAGCTTTCTTT.

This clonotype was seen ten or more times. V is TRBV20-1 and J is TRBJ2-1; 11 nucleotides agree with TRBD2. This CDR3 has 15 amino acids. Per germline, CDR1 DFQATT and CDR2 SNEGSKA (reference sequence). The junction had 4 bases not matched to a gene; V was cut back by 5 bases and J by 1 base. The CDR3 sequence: CSAAPSGRSYNEQFF. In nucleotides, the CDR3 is TGCAGTGCTGCGCCTAGCGGGAGGTCCTACAATGAGCAGTTCTTC.

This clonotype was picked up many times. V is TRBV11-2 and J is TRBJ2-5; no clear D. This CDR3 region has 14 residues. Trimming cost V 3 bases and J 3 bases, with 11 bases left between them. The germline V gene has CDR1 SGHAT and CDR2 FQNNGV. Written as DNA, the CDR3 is TGTGCCAGCAGCTTCGGCGGCTCCAAAGAGACCCAGTACTTC. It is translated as CASSFGGSKETQYF.

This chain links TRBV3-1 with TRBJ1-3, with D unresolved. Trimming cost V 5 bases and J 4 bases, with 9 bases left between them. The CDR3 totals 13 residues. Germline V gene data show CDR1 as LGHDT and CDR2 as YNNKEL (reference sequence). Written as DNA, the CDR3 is TGTGCCAGCAGCGAATCAGAGGGAAACACCATATATTTT. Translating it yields CASSESEGNTIYF. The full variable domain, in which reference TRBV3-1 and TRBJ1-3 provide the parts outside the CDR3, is DTAVSQTPKYLVTQMGNDKSIKCEQNLGHDTMYWYKQDSKKFLKIMFSYNNKELIINETVPNRFSPKSPDKAHLNLHINSLELGDSAVYFCASSESEGNTIYFGEGSWLTVV.

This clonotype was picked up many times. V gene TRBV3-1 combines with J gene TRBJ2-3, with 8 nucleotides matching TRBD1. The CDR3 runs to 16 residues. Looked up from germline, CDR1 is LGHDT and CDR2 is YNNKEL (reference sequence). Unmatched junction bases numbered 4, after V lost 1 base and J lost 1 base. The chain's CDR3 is CASSQGTGFGTDTQYF. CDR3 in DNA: TGTGCCAGCAGCCAAGGGACAGGGTTTGGCACAGATACGCAGTATTTT.

The CDR3 here is CASRAGGMVDGYTF. For the CDR3, the DNA is TGCGCCAGCAGGGCGGGGGGCATGGTGGATGGCTACACCTTC. The chain couples TRBV5-1 to TRBJ1-2, with a possible D match to TRBD1 (6 bases). CDR1 is SGHRS and CDR2 is YFSETQ in the germline V gene. V shed 5 bases and J shed 6 bases, with 17 bases lying between them. The CDR3 contains 14 residues.

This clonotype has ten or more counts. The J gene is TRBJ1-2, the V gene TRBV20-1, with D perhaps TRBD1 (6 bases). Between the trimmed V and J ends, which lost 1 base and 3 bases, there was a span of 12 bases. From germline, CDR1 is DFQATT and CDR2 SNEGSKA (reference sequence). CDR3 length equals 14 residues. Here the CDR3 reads CSARGTGPDYGYTF. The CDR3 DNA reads TGCAGTGCTAGAGGAACAGGGCCCGACTATGGCTACACCTTC.

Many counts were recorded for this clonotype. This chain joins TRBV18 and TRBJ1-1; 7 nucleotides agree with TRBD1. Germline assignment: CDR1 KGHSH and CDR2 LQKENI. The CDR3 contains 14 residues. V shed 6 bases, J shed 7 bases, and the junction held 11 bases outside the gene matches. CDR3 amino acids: CASSLQGQYGEAFF. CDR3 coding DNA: TGTGCCAGCTCTCTACAGGGACAGTATGGTGAAGCTTTCTTT.